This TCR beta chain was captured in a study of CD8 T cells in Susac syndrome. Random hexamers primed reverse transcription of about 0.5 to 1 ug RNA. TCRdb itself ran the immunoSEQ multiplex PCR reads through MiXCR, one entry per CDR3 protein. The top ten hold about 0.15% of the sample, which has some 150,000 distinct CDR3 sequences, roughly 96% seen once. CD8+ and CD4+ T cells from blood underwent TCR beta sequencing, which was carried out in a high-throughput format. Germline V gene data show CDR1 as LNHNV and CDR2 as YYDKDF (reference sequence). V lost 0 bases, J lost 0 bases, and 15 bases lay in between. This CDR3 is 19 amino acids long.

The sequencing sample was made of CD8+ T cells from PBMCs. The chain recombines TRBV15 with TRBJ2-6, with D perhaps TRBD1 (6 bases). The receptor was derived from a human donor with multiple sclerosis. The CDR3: CATSRDIQGAYSGANVLTF. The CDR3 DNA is TGTGCCACCAGCAGAGACATACAGGGAGCCTACTCTGGGGCCAACGTCCTGACTTTC.